These 24 T cell receptor beta chains were sequenced from one sample in a study of OX40 agonist ivuxolimab in advanced cancers. Libraries were prepared by immunoSEQ multiplex PCR; TCRdb keeps only in-frame clonotypes and omits some of them. The table lists about 80,000 clones, approximately 89% of them singletons. This specimen was CD4+ or CD8+ T cells sorted from blood, taken in a trial of the OX40 agonist ivuxolimab. All receptors derive from an adult with an advanced solid tumor such as melanoma, head and neck, liver or kidney cancer.

The chain employs TRBV10-2 and TRBJ2-5, with D hard to call. CDR3 length equals 15 residues. Germline V gene lookup returns CDR1 WSHSY and CDR2 SAAADI. V was shortened by 2 bases and J by 5 bases, with 15 bases between the two germline ends. This CDR3 is CASSELSLLGETQYF. The CDR3 DNA reads TGCGCCAGCAGTGAGCTTTCGCTACTTGGGGAGACCCAGTACTTC.

This chain uses TRBV27 with TRBJ1-4; 10 bases align to TRBD1. This CDR3 has 16 amino acids. J lost 5 bases, V lost 5 bases, and 8 bases had no gene match. Germline V CDR1 and CDR2: MNHEY, SMNVEV (reference sequence). CDR3 in DNA: TGTGCCAGCAGTCCTAGGACAGGGGGGAGGAATGAAAAACTGTTTTTT. It translates to CASSPRTGGRNEKLFF.

CDR3 DNA: TGCGCCAGCAGCTTGCTGCAGGGGAACACCGGGGAGCTGTTTTTT. It encodes CASSLLQGNTGELFF. The chain joins TRBV5-1 to TRBJ2-2; tentatively, D is TRBD1 (5 bases). This CDR3 has 15 residues. Germline V CDR1 and CDR2: SGHRS, YFSETQ. The V end lost 1 base, the J end lost 1 base, and 8 bases lay between the germline ends.

The V and J genes are TRBV19 and TRBJ2-7, with D hard to call. CDR1 and CDR2 (germline): LNHDA, SQIVND (reference sequence). V lost 6 bases and J lost 5, with 17 bases in between. This CDR3 spans 14 amino acids. The CDR3 reads CASSLFGARNEQYF. The DNA of the CDR3 is TGTGCCAGTAGCCTCTTCGGAGCAAGAAACGAGCAGTACTTC. Together with reference TRBV19 and TRBJ2-7, the CDR3 gives the full variable domain: DGGITQSPKYLFRKEGQNVTLSCEQNLNHDAMYWYRQDPGQGLRLIYYSQIVNDFQKGDIAEGYSVSREKKESFPLTVTSAQKNPTAFYLCASSLFGARNEQYFGPGTRLTVT.

The rearrangement uses TRBV5-8 and TRBJ2-2; 13 bases map to TRBD2. Germline CDR1 is SGHTS and CDR2 is YDEGEE. This CDR3 has 17 residues. J lost 4 bases, V lost 4 bases, and 7 bases had no gene match. In DNA, the CDR3 is TGTGCCAGCAGCCTGAGGACTAGCGGGGGTGGCACCGGGGAGCTGTTTTTT. Its translation: CASSLRTSGGGTGELFF.

The chain links TRBV7-2 to TRBJ2-5; 15 nucleotides agree with TRBD2. Germline lookup yields CDR1 SGHTA and CDR2 FQGNSA. The CDR3 sequence is 16 residues long. Unmatched junction bases numbered 8, after V lost 6 bases and J lost 6 bases. CDR3 region: CASRGGLAGGEKTQYF. In nucleotides, the CDR3 is TGTGCCAGCAGGGGGGGACTAGCGGGAGGTGAAAAGACCCAGTACTTC.

The chain is built from TRBV11-2 and TRBJ2-7; a weak D match, TRBD1 (5 bases). Trimming took 5 bases from V and 1 from J, leaving 12 bases between them. The CDR3 extends over 14 amino acids. Germline V gene sequence: CDR1 SGHAT, CDR2 FQNNGV. The CDR3 nucleotides read TGTGCCAGCAGCCAGGGCTGGATTTCCTACGAGCAGTACTTC. Its translation is CASSQGWISYEQYF.

This clone has more than one count but fewer than ten. This sequence joins TRBV5-1 and TRBJ2-7; TRBD2 matches at 10 bases. The CDR3 runs to 18 residues. Per the germline V gene, CDR1 is SGHRS and CDR2 is YFSETQ. J gave up 0 bases and V 1 base, and 10 bases lay outside the gene matches. The CDR3 spells CASSLFFSGGRSSYEQYF. The CDR3 DNA reads as TGCGCCAGCAGCTTGTTTTTTAGCGGGGGGCGAAGCTCCTACGAGCAGTACTTC.

The rearrangement links TRBV10-1 to TRBJ2-5; the match to TRBD2 covers 7 bases. CDR1 is WNHNN, CDR2 SYGVQD, per germline (reference sequence). This CDR3 has 13 residues. V was clipped by 6 bases and J by 11 bases; unmatched bases: 12. The CDR3 region has the DNA TGCGCCAGCAGCCCGGTGGCCCTCGGGGGGCAGTACTTC. This codes for CASSPVALGGQYF.

As DNA, the CDR3 is TGTGCCAGCAGTGAACCAGGGTATAGAGAAAAACTGTTTTTT. This codes for CASSEPGYREKLFF. The chain employs TRBV25-1 and TRBJ1-4; tentative D call: TRBD1 (5 bases). Trimming removed 2 bases from V and 8 bases from J, with 12 bases in between. The CDR3 runs 14 residues. Germline-derived CDR1 and CDR2 are MGHDK and SYGVNS.

V gene TRBV4-1 combines with J gene TRBJ1-4, with D tentatively TRBD1 (5 bases). Germline CDR1 and CDR2: MGHRA and YSYEKL. The V and J ends lost 6 bases and 0 bases respectively, with 14 bases between them. The CDR3 spans 16 residues. The CDR3 spells CASSRQGEATNEKLFF. Written as DNA, the CDR3 is TGCGCCAGCAGTCGTCAGGGAGAGGCAACTAATGAAAAACTGTTTTTT.

The V and J genes are TRBV6-1 and TRBJ1-3, with a tentative D call TRBD1 (5 bases). Trimming shortened V by 2 bases and J by 4 bases, and 21 bases separated the two germline ends. The CDR3 totals 18 residues. Germline V lookup: CDR1 MNHNS, CDR2 SASEGT. Here the CDR3 reads CASSERQGRSHKGNTIYF. The CDR3, as DNA: TGTGCCAGCAGTGAAAGGCAGGGAAGGTCGCATAAGGGAAACACCATATATTTT.

This chain connects TRBV5-6 to TRBJ1-1, with D possibly being TRBD1 (6 bases). Trimming removed 0 bases from V and 9 bases from J, with 12 bases in between. The CDR3 sequence is 13 residues long. CDR1 and CDR2 (germline): SGHDT, YYEEEE. The CDR3 DNA follows: TGTGCCAGCAGCTTGGGCCATGGGGGGCAAGCTTTCTTT. Amino acid sequence: CASSLGHGGQAFF. The full variable domain, with the rest looked up from reference TRBV5-6 and TRBJ1-1, is DAGVTQSPTHLIKTRGQQVTLRCSPKSGHDTVSWYQQALGQGPQFIFQYYEEEERQRGNFPDRFSGHQFPNYSSELNVNALLLGDSALYLCASSLGHGGQAFFGQGTRLTVV.

CDR3 DNA sequence: TGTGCCAGCAGCTCGACAGGGTTTTACGAGCAGTACTTC. Translating gives CASSSTGFYEQYF. J is TRBJ2-7 and V is TRBV7-2; 7 bases fit TRBD1. The CDR3 spans 13 residues. From germline, CDR1 is SGHTA and CDR2 FQGNSA. Trimming at V came to 4 bases and at J to 4 bases, leaving 4 bases not matched to a gene.

The rearrangement joins TRBV5-8 to TRBJ1-2; maybe TRBD1 (6 bases). Germline V gene lookup returns CDR1 SGHTS and CDR2 YDEGEE. Deletions cut 4 bases from V and 2 bases from J, with 15 bases between. The length of the CDR3 is 15 residues. The CDR3 sequence is CASSPKGGLNYGYTF. CDR3 bases: TGTGCCAGCAGCCCTAAGGGGGGCCTGAACTATGGCTACACCTTC.

About this clone: One junction end disagrees with the germline gene, perhaps due to a read error. This chain joins TRBV6-4 and TRBJ2-1, with a tentative D call TRBD2 (6 bases). This CDR3 contains 17 residues. Germline CDR1 and CDR2: MRHNA and SNTAGT. CDR3 residues: CASSDSPLSTSYDEQFF. CDR3 DNA sequence: TGTGCCAGCAGTGACTCCCCTCTTTCTACTAGCTACGATGAGCAGTTCTTC.

This clone was counted a single time. The V call is TRBV6-1, the J call TRBJ2-1, with TRBD2 as a possible D gene (6 bases). Germline V gives CDR1 MNHNS, CDR2 SASEGT. V shed 3 bases and J shed 7 bases, with 13 bases lying between them. The CDR3 totals 14 residues. CDR3 nucleotide sequence: TGTGCCAGCAGTGATTTAAAGGGGAGGAATGAGCAGTTCTTC. This encodes CASSDLKGRNEQFF.

This chain uses TRBV10-3 with TRBJ2-2, with TRBD1 matching 8 bases. The germline V gene has CDR1 ENHRY and CDR2 SYGVKD. Losses at the gene ends were 3 bases for V and 4 bases for J; bases not matched to a gene: 4. The CDR3 has 15 residues. The CDR3 DNA reads TGTGCCATCAGTGATGGCAGGGGGCTCACCGGGGAGCTGTTTTTT. Protein product: CAISDGRGLTGELFF.

V usage is TRBV19 and J usage is TRBJ1-2; 8 nucleotides match TRBD1. The germline CDR1 and CDR2 sequences are LNHDA and SQIVND (reference sequence). This CDR3 is built from 15 residues. V lost 10 bases and J lost 1; bases outside the gene matches: 11. CDR3 residues: CATRRGQGVNYGYTF. The CDR3 region has the DNA TGTGCCACCCGGCGCGGACAGGGAGTTAACTATGGCTACACCTTC.

The V gene is TRBV7-2, the J gene TRBJ2-5; the match to TRBD2 covers 13 bases. The V segment lost 4 bases and the J segment 1 base; nucleotides outside the gene matches: 12. The CDR3 sequence is 19 residues long. Germline loops: CDR1 SGHTA, CDR2 FQGNSA. The CDR3 spells CASSYLPGTSGVRQETQYF. The CDR3, as DNA: TGTGCCAGCAGCTACTTGCCCGGGACTAGCGGGGTCCGCCAAGAGACCCAGTACTTC.

V usage is TRBV7-8 and J usage is TRBJ2-3; a weak D match, TRBD2 (6 bases). CDR1 is SGHVS and CDR2 is FQNEAQ in the germline V gene. Trimming left V 8 bases short and J 2 bases short, with 17 bases between. This CDR3 region has 15 residues. The CDR3 spells CASGSPGVDTDTQYF. DNA of the CDR3: TGTGCCAGCGGATCGCCGGGAGTTGACACAGATACGCAGTATTTT.

The chain joins TRBV28 to TRBJ2-5; 14 nucleotides align to TRBD2. V was pared by 1 base and J by 5 bases, with 9 bases of the junction left unmatched. Germline assignment: CDR1 MDHEN and CDR2 SYDVKM. This CDR3 is built from 18 residues. The CDR3 nucleotides read TGTGCCAGCAGTTTATTACCCGGGACTAGCGGGAGTGTCGAGACCCAGTACTTC. This sequence encodes CASSLLPGTSGSVETQYF.

The rearrangement links TRBV12-5 to TRBJ1-1; 9 bases align to TRBD1. V lost 5 bases to trimming and J lost 1 base; unmatched junction nucleotides: 8. CDR3 length: 16 residues. Germline CDR1 is LGHNT and CDR2 is FRNRAP. CDR3 amino acids: CASGKGTGRENTEAFF. The CDR3 region has the DNA TGTGCTAGTGGTAAGGGGACAGGGAGGGAGAACACTGAAGCTTTCTTT.

V usage is TRBV5-6 and J usage is TRBJ1-5, with TRBD1 matching 7 bases. This CDR3 is built from 16 residues. The V segment lost 2 bases and the J segment 3 bases; nucleotides outside the gene matches: 8. Germline loops: CDR1 SGHDT, CDR2 YYEEEE. The CDR3 bases are TGTGCCAGCAGCTTCCCCGACAGGGTTGTCAATCAGCCCCAGCATTTT. Its translation: CASSFPDRVVNQPQHF.